The 6 T cell receptor beta chains below come from one sample, sequenced in a study of circulating CD8 cells and anti-PD-1 response in melanoma. Using 15 ng of total RNA, TCR libraries were made with the QIAseq Immune Repertoire TCR panel. TCRdb passed the reads through MiXCR, listing each CDR3 protein once. The table shows 700 or so distinct CDR3 sequences, with more than 4.5% occurring only once. Sorting of live CD3+CD8+TCRalphabeta+ cells by PD-1 and/or TIGIT gave four subsets. Sequencing was performed on CD8+ T cells from PBMCs, taken at baseline or after one month of anti-PD-1 therapy (not recorded which). The origin of the receptors is a human donor with melanoma.

Within the sample, this clonotype is medium-sized. This rearrangement joins TRBV28 to TRBJ2-2, with TRBD1 matching over 10 bases. CDR3 length: 16 amino acids. With 2 bases clipped from V and 3 bases from J, the junction kept 3 bases outside the gene matches. Germline CDR1 is MDHEN and CDR2 is SYDVKM. The DNA for the CDR3 is TGTGCCAGCAGTTTACCCGGGACAGGGGACACCGGGGAGCTGTTTTTT. This sequence encodes CASSLPGTGDTGELFF.

By share of the sample, this clonotype is large. V and J are TRBV1 and TRBJ2-1; the table's D call TRBD1 went unverified against the DNA. TRBV1 is listed as a pseudogene. The CDR3 spans 18 residues. CDR3 nucleotides: TGCACCAGCAGCCATCCAGGGGGTTCAAAAGGCCCCTACAATGAGCAGTTCTTC. Its translation: CTSSHPGGSKGPYNEQFF.

This clonotype is medium-sized (0.01 to 0.1%) within its sample. The chain employs TRBV20-1 and TRBJ1-2, with TRBD1 identical over 8 bases. CDR1 and CDR2 from the germline V gene are DFQATT and SNEGSKA (reference sequence). The CDR3 sequence is 16 residues long. J was trimmed by 4 bases and V by 0 bases; bases with no gene match: 10. The CDR3: CSARETGGSPSYGYTF. DNA of the CDR3: TGCAGTGCTAGAGAAACAGGGGGATCCCCTTCCTATGGCTACACCTTC.

By its share, this clonotype is large. The genes are TRBV12-3 or TRBV12-4 and TRBJ1-5; D possibly corresponds to TRBD1 (5 bases). The V end lost 3 bases, the J end lost 7 bases, and 10 bases lay between the germline ends. CDR3 length: 13 amino acids. The DNA for the CDR3 is TGTGCCAGCAGTTTGGGGCCTGACCAGCCCCAGCATTTT. It codes for CASSLGPDQPQHF.

This clonotype turned up a few times. The gene calls are TRBV4-1 and TRBJ1-1, with D unclear. The V end lost 2 bases, the J end lost 1 base, and 8 bases lay between the germline ends. CDR1 and CDR2 from the germline V gene are MGHRA and YSYEKL. The CDR3 contains 14 residues. The CDR3 region is CASSQPVGNTEAFF. DNA of the CDR3: TGCGCCAGCAGCCAACCGGTGGGGAACACTGAAGCTTTCTTT.

The chain is built from TRBV4-1 and TRBJ1-4; no clear D gene. The CDR3 has 13 amino acids. Germline lookup yields CDR1 MGHRA and CDR2 YSYEKL. Trimming removed 2 bases at V and 8 bases at J, with 9 bases between. The CDR3: CASSQLRTEKLFF. For the CDR3, the DNA is TGCGCCAGCAGCCAACTAAGAACCGAAAAACTGTTTTTT.